These 7 T cell receptor beta chains originate from one sample sequenced in a study of blood T cell repertoires in COVID-19. Generated by immunoSEQ multiplex PCR, the TCRdb table keeps only in-frame clones and is missing some. The data contain 210,000 or so clones, approximately 90% of them singletons. The sequencing sample was made of PBMCs or T cells enriched from blood (not recorded which). These receptors originate from a man younger than 45 who had recovered from COVID-19.

The CDR3 DNA reads TGTGCCAGTACTAAGACTAGCCGAAGCACAGATACGCAGTATTTT. This sequence encodes CASTKTSRSTDTQYF. The rearrangement joins TRBV19 to TRBJ2-3, with TRBD2 identical over 7 bases. Germline CDR1 is LNHDA and CDR2 is SQIVND (reference sequence). This CDR3 comprises 15 residues. J lost 0 bases, V lost 7 bases, and 7 bases had no gene match.

This sequence joins TRBV9 and TRBJ2-2; the match to TRBD1 covers 12 bases. The ends lost 2 bases at V and 6 bases at J; junction bases unmatched: 5. Germline CDR1 reads SGDLS; CDR2 reads YYNGEE. The CDR3 length is 16 residues. The CDR3 is CASSVSGTGGSGELFF. The CDR3, as DNA: TGTGCCAGCAGCGTTAGCGGGACAGGGGGCTCCGGGGAGCTGTTTTTT.

V is TRBV9 and J is TRBJ2-3, with 8 bases aligning to TRBD2. Germline V gene sequence: CDR1 SGDLS, CDR2 YYNGEE. This CDR3 spans 15 amino acids. The junction had 8 bases not matched to a gene; V was cut back by 4 bases and J by 4 bases. In nucleotides, the CDR3 is TGTGCCAGCAGCCTAAGCGGGAGTAAGGCAGATACGCAGTATTTT. Its protein is CASSLSGSKADTQYF.

The chain recombines TRBV5-1 with TRBJ1-2; no definite D call. V was cut by 4 bases and J by 5 bases, with 12 bases left in between. Per germline, CDR1 SGHRS and CDR2 YFSETQ. The CDR3 has 13 amino acids. CDR3 protein: CASSPERSYGYTF. DNA of the CDR3: TGCGCCAGCAGCCCCGAGAGGTCGTATGGCTACACCTTC.

This chain joins TRBV5-1 and TRBJ1-4, with D perhaps TRBD1 (6 bases). Trimming removed 4 bases at V and 4 bases at J, with 20 bases between. CDR1 SGHRS and CDR2 YFSETQ come from the germline V gene. This CDR3 contains 17 residues. The CDR3 here is CASSPLQGPAGNEKLFF. CDR3 nucleotide sequence: TGCGCCAGCAGCCCCCTACAGGGCCCCGCCGGTAATGAAAAACTGTTTTTT.

The V and J genes are TRBV7-2 and TRBJ1-3, with a weak D call TRBD1 (5 bases). The CDR3 spans 19 residues. Trimming pared 1 base from V and 0 bases from J, leaving 19 bases between. Germline CDR1 is SGHTA and CDR2 is FQGNSA. The CDR3 DNA sequence: TGTGCCAGCAGCTTAGTTCGGTTTCGTGGAGGGACCTCTGGAAACACCATATATTTT. The encoded protein is CASSLVRFRGGTSGNTIYF. Using reference TRBV7-2 and TRBJ1-3 for the parts outside the CDR3, the full variable domain is GAGVSQSPSNKVTEKGKDVELRCDPISGHTALYWYRQSLGQGLEFLIYFQGNSAPDKSGLPSDRFSAERTGGSVSTLTIQRTQQEDSAVYLCASSLVRFRGGTSGNTIYFGEGSWLTVV.

The chain has TRBV5-6 and TRBJ2-3, with 8 bases identical to TRBD2. In germline, CDR1 is SGHDT, CDR2 YYEEEE. CDR3 size: 15 residues. The V segment lost 3 bases and the J segment 4 bases; nucleotides outside the gene matches: 7. CDR3 nucleotides: TGTGCCAGCAGCTACGGACTAGCTAGCGCAGATACGCAGTATTTT. It is translated as CASSYGLASADTQYF.